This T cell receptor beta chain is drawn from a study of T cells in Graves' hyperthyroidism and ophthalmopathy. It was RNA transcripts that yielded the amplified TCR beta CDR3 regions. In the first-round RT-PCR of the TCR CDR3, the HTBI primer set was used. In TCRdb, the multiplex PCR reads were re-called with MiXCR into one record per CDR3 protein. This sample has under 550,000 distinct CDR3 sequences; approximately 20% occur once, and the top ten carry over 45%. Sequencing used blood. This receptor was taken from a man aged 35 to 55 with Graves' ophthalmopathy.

The CDR3 region has the DNA TGTGCCAGCACCCGTGGGAGGGTAGGGTACAATGAGCAGTTCTTC. Its protein product is CASTRGRVGYNEQFF. The V call is TRBV6-1, the J call TRBJ2-1; 7 bases are shared with TRBD2. In germline, CDR1 is MNHNS, CDR2 SASEGT. The CDR3 spans 15 residues. The ends lost 7 bases at V and 4 bases at J; junction bases unmatched: 10.